This T cell receptor beta chain is drawn from a study of spatial heterogeneity in lung cancer. Study-level points and caveats: Blood contained ubiquitous expanded tumor TCRs more at resection than at follow-up.

The CDR3 has 14 amino acids. Germline CDR1 reads SGHRS; CDR2 reads YFSETQ. V lost 0 bases and J 6 bases, leaving 13 bases between the germline ends. About this clonotype: Its target is unknown.

Time point specified: sample taken at primary tumor resection. Researchers sequenced whole RNA taken from tumor, nontumor lung or frozen PBMC without sorting. Patients with untreated early-stage non-small cell lung cancer, numbering 72, were the donors. TCRdb recomputed calls from the 5' RACE reads with MiXCR, one row per CDR3 protein. The sample yields 48,000 or so distinct CDR3 sequences, roughly 5% seen once. The TCR originated in a male donor with early-stage non-small cell lung cancer. This chain links TRBV5-1 with TRBJ2-7; unclear D gene. The sample was PBMCs, taken at surgery. CDR3 bases: TGCGCCAGCAGCTTGGTAGGTAGGCTTGCCGAGCAGTACTTC. Protein sequence: CASSLVGRLAEQYF.